There are many counts of the clone carrying this T cell receptor (beta chain). The data were obtained in a study of T cells in Graves' hyperthyroidism and ophthalmopathy. Clinical symptoms, serum thyroxine and TRAb, thyroid ultrasound and orbital computed tomography together formed the diagnostic basis. Amplified TCR beta CDR3 regions derived from RNA transcripts. A first-round RT-PCR of the TCR CDR3 used the HTBI primer set. In TCRdb, the multiplex PCR reads were re-called with MiXCR into one record per CDR3 protein. The repertoire holds roughly 56,000 distinct CDR3 sequences, with about 50% as singletons. Germline V gene data show CDR1 as LGHDT and CDR2 as YNNKEL (reference sequence). The CDR3 runs 12 residues. The V end was cut by 3 bases, the J end by 10 bases, with 12 bases between.

This chain joins TRBV3-1 and TRBJ2-5; D remains ambiguous. The sample taken for sequencing was blood. The TCR sequence derives from a woman under 40 with Graves' ophthalmopathy. This CDR3 reads CASSQSGGSQYF. The DNA for the CDR3 is TGTGCCAGCAGCCAGTCAGGCGGCAGCCAGTACTTC.